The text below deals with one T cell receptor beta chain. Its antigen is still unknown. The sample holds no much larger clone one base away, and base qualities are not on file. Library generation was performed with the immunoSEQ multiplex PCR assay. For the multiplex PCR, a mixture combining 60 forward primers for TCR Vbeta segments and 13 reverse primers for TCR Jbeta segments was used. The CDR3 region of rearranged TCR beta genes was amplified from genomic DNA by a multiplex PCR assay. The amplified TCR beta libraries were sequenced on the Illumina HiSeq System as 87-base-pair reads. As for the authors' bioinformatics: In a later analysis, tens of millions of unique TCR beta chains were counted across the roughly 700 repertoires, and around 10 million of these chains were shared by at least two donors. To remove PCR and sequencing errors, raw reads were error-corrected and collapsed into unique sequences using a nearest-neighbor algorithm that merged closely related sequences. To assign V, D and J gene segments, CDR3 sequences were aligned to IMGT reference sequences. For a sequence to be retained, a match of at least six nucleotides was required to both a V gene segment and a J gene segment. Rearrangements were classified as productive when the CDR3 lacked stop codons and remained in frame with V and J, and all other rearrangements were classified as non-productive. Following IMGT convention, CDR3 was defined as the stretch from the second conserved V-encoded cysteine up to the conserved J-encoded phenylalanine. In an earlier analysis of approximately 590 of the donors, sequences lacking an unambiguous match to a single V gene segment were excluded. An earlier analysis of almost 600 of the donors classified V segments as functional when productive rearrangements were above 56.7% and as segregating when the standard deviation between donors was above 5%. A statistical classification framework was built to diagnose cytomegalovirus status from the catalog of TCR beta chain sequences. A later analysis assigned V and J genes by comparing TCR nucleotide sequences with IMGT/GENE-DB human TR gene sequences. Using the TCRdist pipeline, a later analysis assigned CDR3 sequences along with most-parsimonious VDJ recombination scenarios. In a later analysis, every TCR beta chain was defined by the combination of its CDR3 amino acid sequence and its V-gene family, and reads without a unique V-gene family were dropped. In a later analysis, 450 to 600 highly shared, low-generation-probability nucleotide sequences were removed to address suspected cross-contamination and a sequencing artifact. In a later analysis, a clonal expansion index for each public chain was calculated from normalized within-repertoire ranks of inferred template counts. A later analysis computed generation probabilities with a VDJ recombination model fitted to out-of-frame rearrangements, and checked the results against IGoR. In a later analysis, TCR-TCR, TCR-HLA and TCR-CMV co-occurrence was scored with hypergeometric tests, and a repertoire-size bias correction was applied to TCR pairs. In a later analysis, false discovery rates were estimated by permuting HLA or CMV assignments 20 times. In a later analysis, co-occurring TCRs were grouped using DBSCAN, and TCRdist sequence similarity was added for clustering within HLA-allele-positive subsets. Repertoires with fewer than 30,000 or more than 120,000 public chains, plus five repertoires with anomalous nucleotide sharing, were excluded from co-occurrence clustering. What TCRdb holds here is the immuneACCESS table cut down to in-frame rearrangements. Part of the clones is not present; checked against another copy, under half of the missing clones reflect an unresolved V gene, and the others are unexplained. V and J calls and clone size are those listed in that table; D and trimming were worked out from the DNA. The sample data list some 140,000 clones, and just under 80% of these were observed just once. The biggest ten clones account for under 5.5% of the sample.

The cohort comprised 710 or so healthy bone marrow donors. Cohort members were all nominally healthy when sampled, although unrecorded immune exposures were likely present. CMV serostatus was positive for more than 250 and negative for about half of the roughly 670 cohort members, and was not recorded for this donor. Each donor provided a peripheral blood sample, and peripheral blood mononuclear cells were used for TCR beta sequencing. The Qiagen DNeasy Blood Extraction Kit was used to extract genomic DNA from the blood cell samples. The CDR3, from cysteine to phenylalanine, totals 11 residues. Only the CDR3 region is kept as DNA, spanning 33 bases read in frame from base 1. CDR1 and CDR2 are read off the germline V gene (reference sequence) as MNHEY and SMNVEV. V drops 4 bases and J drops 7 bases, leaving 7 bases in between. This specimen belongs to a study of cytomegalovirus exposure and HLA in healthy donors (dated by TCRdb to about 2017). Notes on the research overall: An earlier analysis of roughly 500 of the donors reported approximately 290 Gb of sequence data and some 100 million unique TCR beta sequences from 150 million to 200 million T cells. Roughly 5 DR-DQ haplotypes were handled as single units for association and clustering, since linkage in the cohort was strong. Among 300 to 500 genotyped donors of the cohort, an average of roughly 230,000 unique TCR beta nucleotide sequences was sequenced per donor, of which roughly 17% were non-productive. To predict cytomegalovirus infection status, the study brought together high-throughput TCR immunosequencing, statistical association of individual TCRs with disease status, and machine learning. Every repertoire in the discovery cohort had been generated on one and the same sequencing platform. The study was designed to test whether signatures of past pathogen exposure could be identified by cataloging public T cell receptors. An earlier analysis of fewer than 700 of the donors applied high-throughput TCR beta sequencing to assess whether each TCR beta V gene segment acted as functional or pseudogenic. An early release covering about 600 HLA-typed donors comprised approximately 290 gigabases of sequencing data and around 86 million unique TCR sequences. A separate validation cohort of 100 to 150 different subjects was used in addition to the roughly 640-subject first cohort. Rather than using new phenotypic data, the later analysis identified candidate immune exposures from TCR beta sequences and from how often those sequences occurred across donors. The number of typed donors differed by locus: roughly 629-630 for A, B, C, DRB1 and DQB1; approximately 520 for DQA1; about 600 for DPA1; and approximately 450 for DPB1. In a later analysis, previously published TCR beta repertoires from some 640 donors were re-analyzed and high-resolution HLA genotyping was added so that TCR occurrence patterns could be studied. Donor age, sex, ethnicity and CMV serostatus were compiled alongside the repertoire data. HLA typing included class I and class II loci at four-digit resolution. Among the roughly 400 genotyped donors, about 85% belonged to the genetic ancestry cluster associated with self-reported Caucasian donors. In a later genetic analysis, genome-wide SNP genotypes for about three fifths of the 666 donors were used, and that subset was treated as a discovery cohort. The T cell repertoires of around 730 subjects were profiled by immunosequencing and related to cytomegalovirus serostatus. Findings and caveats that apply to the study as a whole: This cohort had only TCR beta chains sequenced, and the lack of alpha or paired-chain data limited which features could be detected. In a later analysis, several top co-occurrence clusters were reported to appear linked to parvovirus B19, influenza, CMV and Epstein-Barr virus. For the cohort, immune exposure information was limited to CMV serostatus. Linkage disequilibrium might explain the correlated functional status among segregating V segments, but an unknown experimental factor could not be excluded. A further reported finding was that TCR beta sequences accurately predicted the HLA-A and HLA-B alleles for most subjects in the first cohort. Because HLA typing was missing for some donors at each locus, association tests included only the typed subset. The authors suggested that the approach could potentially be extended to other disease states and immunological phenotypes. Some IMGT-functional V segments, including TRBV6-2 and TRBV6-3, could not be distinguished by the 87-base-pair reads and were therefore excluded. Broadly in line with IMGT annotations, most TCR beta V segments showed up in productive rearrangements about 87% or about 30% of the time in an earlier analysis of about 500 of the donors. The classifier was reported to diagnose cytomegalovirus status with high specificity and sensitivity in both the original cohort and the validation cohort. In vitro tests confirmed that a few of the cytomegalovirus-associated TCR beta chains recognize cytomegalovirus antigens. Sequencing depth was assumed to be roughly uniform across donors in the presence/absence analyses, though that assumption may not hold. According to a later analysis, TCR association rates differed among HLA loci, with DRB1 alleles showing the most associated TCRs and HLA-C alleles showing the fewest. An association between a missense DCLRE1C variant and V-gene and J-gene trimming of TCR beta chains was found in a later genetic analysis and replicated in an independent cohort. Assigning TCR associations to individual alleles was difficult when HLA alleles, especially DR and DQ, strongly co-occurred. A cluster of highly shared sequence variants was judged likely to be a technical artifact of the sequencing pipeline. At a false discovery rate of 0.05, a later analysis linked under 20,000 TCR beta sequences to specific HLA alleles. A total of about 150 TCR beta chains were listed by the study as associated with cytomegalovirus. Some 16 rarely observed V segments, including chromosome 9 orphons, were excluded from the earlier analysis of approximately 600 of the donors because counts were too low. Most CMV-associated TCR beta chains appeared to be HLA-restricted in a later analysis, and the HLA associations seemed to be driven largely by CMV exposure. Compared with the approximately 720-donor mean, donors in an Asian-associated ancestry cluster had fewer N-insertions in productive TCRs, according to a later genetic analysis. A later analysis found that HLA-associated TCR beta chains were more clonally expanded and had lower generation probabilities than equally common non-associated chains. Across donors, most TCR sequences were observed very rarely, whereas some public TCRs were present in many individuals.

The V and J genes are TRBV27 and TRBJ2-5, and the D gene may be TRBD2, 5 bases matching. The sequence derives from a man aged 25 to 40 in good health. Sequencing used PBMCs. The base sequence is TGTGCCAGCAGTTCCGGGGTGACCCAGTACTTC. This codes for CASSSGVTQYF.